These T cell receptor beta chains were read from a single sample in a study of brain metastases from non-small cell lung cancer. Profiled with immunoSEQ multiplex PCR; TCRdb holds only in-frame clones, not every one. This table has 2,100 or so clones, about 83% appearing once. The sequencing input was tissue from a brain metastasis. These receptors all stem from a donor at least 40 years old with non-small cell lung cancer. The CDR3 runs from the conserved cysteine through the conserved F or W. D genes are given only for firm matches. Size is stated for part of the rows, as once, few or many counts, or as a class when the clone is expanded.

TRBJ2-5,-,TRBV25-1,once,TGTGCCAGCAGTGCGGCCAGTGGGACTGGGGAGTACTTC,CASSAASGTGEYF
TRBJ2-1,-,TRBV6-2/TRBV6-3,-,TGTGCCAGCAGGTACACGGCGGGCCGCGAGCAGTTCTTC,CASRYTAGREQFF
TRBJ2-2,-,TRBV27,-,TGTGCCAGCAGCCACGGGACACCGAACACTGGGGAGCTGTTTTTT,CASSHGTPNTGELFF
TRBJ2-7,-,TRBV6-1,-,TGTGCCAGCAGTGACCCCGGGACGGGCTCCTACGAGCAGTACTTC,CASSDPGTGSYEQYF
TRBJ2-7,-,TRBV7-9,few,TGTGCCAGCAGCTCCCCCCTGGAGGGGACCTACGAGCAGTACTTC,CASSSPLEGTYEQYF
TRBJ2-3,-,TRBV12-3/TRBV12-4,-,TGTGCCAGCAGTTTCGGAGGGGGCGATATGCAGTATTTT,CASSFGGGDMQYF
TRBJ1-5,-,TRBV15,-,TGTGCCACCAGCCCACTGGGGGCAGGGCATCAGCCCCAGCATTTT,CATSPLGAGHQPQHF
TRBJ1-5,-,TRBV10-1,once,TGCGCCAGCAGTGCAGGCACCAATCAGCCCCAGCATTTT,CASSAGTNQPQHF
TRBJ2-1,-,TRBV13,-,TGTGCCAGCAGCTTAGAGGGCGGGGTGGAGGGTGAGCAGTTCTTC,CASSLEGGVEGEQFF
TRBJ2-7,-,TRBV9,-,TGTGCCAGCAGCGTAGCAAGGGACACCTACGAGCAGTACTTC,CASSVARDTYEQYF
TRBJ1-6,TRBD1,TRBV2,-,TGTGCCAGCAGTGAGGGGACAGCCTCTAATTCACCCCTCCACTTT,CASSEGTASNSPLHF
TRBJ1-5,-,TRBV19,-,TGTGCCAGTAGTATTGGCGGGGGTGGGAATCAGCCCCAGCATTTT,CASSIGGGGNQPQHF
TRBJ2-1,-,TRBV19,-,TGTGCCAGTAGTCGCGACGGGCGGGAGCAGTTCTTC,CASSRDGREQFF
TRBJ2-6,-,TRBV4-3,-,TGCGCCAGCAGCCAAGAGGCGGGCTCTGGGGCCAACGTCCTGACTTTC,CASSQEAGSGANVLTF
TRBJ1-5,TRBD1,TRBV6-5,once,TGTGCCAGCAGTTACGGACAGGGTCTGAAGCCCCAGCATTTT,CASSYGQGLKPQHF
TRBJ2-1,-,TRBV6-5,-,TGTGCCAGCAGTTACGGCGGGGGCAGTAATGAGCAGTTCTTC,CASSYGGGSNEQFF
TRBJ2-2,-,TRBV7-3,few,TGTGCCAGCAGCCCGAGCAAGATAGTTAACACCGGGGAGCTGTTTTTT,CASSPSKIVNTGELFF
TRBJ2-2,-,TRBV6-5,-,TGTGCCAGCAGGACAGGACTGGGTCGGGGGGAGCTGTTTTTT,CASRTGLGRGELFF
TRBJ2-7,-,TRBV3-1/TRBV3-2,-,TGTGCCAGCAGCCAACACCGGGACACATACTACGAGCAGTACTTC,CASSQHRDTYYEQYF
TRBJ2-1,TRBD2,TRBV7-2,-,TGTGCCAGCAGCTTGGGGGGACTACCCGAGCAGTTCTTC,CASSLGGLPEQFF
TRBJ2-5,TRBD2,TRBV3-1/TRBV3-2,-,TGTGCCAGCAGCCAAAGGGGCGGGGGGGCCGAGACCCAGTACTTC,CASSQRGGGAETQYF
TRBJ2-6,-,TRBV20-1,-,TGCAGTGCTAGTTCGTACTGGGGTCGCGGGACTGGAGCCAACGTCCTGACTTTC,CSASSYWGRGTGANVLTF